The rows below give T cell receptor beta chains drawn from one sample of a study of blood T cell repertoires in COVID-19. Method: immunoSEQ multiplex PCR; TCRdb's copy keeps in-frame clones and lacks some. The sample shows 400,000 to 500,000 clones, 85% to 90% of them seen only once. The sequenced sample was PBMCs or T cells enriched from blood (not recorded which). The receptors stem from a woman aged 40 to 50 who had recovered from COVID-19. Each CDR3 is given without its conserved first and last residue. The D gene is left open where the match is weak. A clone size is listed for some rows: how often the clone was seen (once, few, many), or a class if it is expanded.

CDR3: ASSALGGGNTIY; V: TRBV3-1/TRBV3-2; size: NA; D: NA; J: TRBJ1-3
CDR3: ASSLSGGPYGYT; V: TRBV27; size: NA; D: NA; J: TRBJ1-2
CDR3: SVGSRNEKLF; V: TRBV29-1; size: NA; D: NA; J: TRBJ1-4
CDR3: ASSELGGTNTYNEQF; V: TRBV6-1; size: NA; D: TRBD2; J: TRBJ2-1
CDR3: ASSTLAGLQETQY; V: TRBV6-2/TRBV6-3; size: NA; D: TRBD2; J: TRBJ2-5
CDR3: ASSGLTGTNYGYT; V: TRBV9; size: NA; D: TRBD1; J: TRBJ1-2
CDR3: SAQGTVYEQY; V: TRBV29-1; size: NA; D: NA; J: TRBJ2-7
CDR3: ASIPTMGRVGRVRETQY; V: TRBV27; size: NA; D: NA; J: TRBJ2-5
CDR3: SGGLQF; V: TRBV29-1; size: NA; D: NA; J: TRBJ2-1
CDR3: ASSLSTDIQY; V: TRBV12-3/TRBV12-4; size: once; D: NA; J: TRBJ2-4
CDR3: ASGQGINYGYT; V: TRBV10-2; size: NA; D: TRBD1; J: TRBJ1-2
CDR3: ASSILTESGETQY; V: TRBV19; size: NA; D: NA; J: TRBJ2-5
CDR3: ASSYSTAGPPYEQY; V: TRBV6-6; size: NA; D: NA; J: TRBJ2-7
CDR3: AISERTSGRGRAYNEQF; V: TRBV10-3; size: NA; D: TRBD2; J: TRBJ2-1
CDR3: ASSVGQGAAGELF; V: TRBV9; size: NA; D: TRBD1; J: TRBJ2-2
CDR3: ASSLERTGRSEQY; V: TRBV13; size: once; D: TRBD1; J: TRBJ2-7
CDR3: ASSPGTGRTYEQY; V: TRBV18; size: NA; D: TRBD1; J: TRBJ2-7
CDR3: ASSPGTLKSSYEQY; V: TRBV7-6; size: once; D: NA; J: TRBJ2-7
CDR3: ASSQYLFGEGRMNTEAF; V: TRBV4-3; size: NA; D: NA; J: TRBJ1-1
CDR3: ASSDEGELADLTSYNEQF; V: TRBV2; size: NA; D: TRBD2; J: TRBJ2-1
CDR3: SASTGQGDSNQPQH; V: TRBV20-1; size: NA; D: TRBD1; J: TRBJ1-5
CDR3: ASSLGSTIY; V: TRBV12-3/TRBV12-4; size: NA; D: NA; J: TRBJ1-3
CDR3: ASSPRLAPTYEQY; V: TRBV3-1/TRBV3-2; size: NA; D: TRBD2; J: TRBJ2-7
CDR3: ASSLEGSNEKLF; V: TRBV5-1; size: NA; D: NA; J: TRBJ1-4
CDR3: ASSQMRDSGANVLT; V: TRBV14; size: NA; D: NA; J: TRBJ2-6
CDR3: ASSLASGQLD; V: TRBV7-9; size: NA; D: TRBD1; J: TRBJ1-4
CDR3: ASSQVASADTQY; V: TRBV14; size: NA; D: NA; J: TRBJ2-3
CDR3: ASSFLAGDSSEQF; V: TRBV5-1; size: once; D: TRBD2; J: TRBJ2-1
CDR3: ASTRDRCYEQY; V: TRBV27; size: NA; D: TRBD1; J: TRBJ2-7
CDR3: ASSPQAGQPQH; V: TRBV18; size: NA; D: NA; J: TRBJ1-5
CDR3: ASSLEAGGYNEQF; V: TRBV5-1; size: NA; D: TRBD2; J: TRBJ2-1
CDR3: ASTSDSYGYT; V: TRBV6-5; size: NA; D: NA; J: TRBJ1-2
CDR3: AISVPNDPGTGFFNEQF; V: TRBV10-3; size: NA; D: TRBD1; J: TRBJ2-1
CDR3: AITYDGRYGYT; V: TRBV10-3; size: NA; D: NA; J: TRBJ1-2
CDR3: ASSLDWSRVNEQF; V: TRBV5-1; size: NA; D: NA; J: TRBJ2-1
CDR3: ASSQGGSNEKLF; V: TRBV5-1; size: NA; D: NA; J: TRBJ1-4
CDR3: ASSFLTQGFRSYNSPLH; V: TRBV7-9; size: NA; D: NA; J: TRBJ1-6
CDR3: ASSLTPGETSPQH; V: TRBV11-2; size: NA; D: NA; J: TRBJ1-5
CDR3: ASSLASAIGETQY; V: TRBV11-3; size: NA; D: NA; J: TRBJ2-5
CDR3: ASSFQARNTEAF; V: TRBV11-3; size: NA; D: NA; J: TRBJ1-1
CDR3: ASSLLGTGQGNQPQH; V: TRBV7-8; size: NA; D: TRBD1; J: TRBJ1-5